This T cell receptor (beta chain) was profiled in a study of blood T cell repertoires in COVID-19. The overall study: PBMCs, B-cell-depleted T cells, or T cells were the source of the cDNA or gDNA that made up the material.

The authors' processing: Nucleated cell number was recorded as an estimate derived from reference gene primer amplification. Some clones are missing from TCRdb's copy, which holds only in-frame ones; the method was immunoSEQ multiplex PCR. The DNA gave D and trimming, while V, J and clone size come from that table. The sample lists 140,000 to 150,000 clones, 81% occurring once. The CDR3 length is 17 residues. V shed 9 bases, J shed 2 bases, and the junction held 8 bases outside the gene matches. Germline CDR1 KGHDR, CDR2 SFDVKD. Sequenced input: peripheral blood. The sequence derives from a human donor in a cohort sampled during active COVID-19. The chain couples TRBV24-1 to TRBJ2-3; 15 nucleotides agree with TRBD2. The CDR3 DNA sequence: TGTGCCACCGGGCTCGGGACTAGCGGGAGGAACACAGATACGCAGTATTTT. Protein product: CATGLGTSGRNTDTQYF.